This T cell receptor (beta chain) was sequenced for a study of blood T cell repertoires in COVID-19. The protocol was immunoSEQ multiplex PCR, while the TCRdb copy is restricted to in-frame clones and leaves out a portion. The data hold 75,000 to 100,000 clones, with approximately 89% observed a single time. The specimen sequenced was peripheral blood. The TCR comes from a human donor in a cohort sampled during active COVID-19.

CDR3 amino acids: CASSRDSTTNEKLFF. As DNA, the CDR3 is TGTGCCAGCAGCCGGGACAGCACAACTAATGAAAAACTGTTTTTT. V gene TRBV5-5 combines with J gene TRBJ1-4, with TRBD1 matching 7 bases. The CDR3 has 15 amino acids. Unmatched junction bases numbered 3, after V lost 4 bases and J lost 0 bases. Germline CDR1 reads SGHKS; CDR2 reads YYEKEE (reference sequence).